This T cell receptor beta chain came from a study of blood T cell repertoires in COVID-19. Whole-study context: COVID-19 samples from acute and convalescent phases originated in the United States, Italy and Spain. The analysed material was cDNA or gDNA that came from T cells, B-cell-depleted T cells, or PBMCs.

As originally analysed: Estimates of nucleated cell counts were drawn from the amplification of reference gene primers. The method was immunoSEQ multiplex PCR; TCRdb's version includes in-frame clones alone and lacks a portion of them. That table furnishes V, J and clone size, whereas the DNA furnished D and trimming. The table has 300,000 to 400,000 clones, around 87% seen once. Source material: peripheral blood. This sequence was found in a man aged 50-60 years with active or convalescent COVID-19.

The CDR3: CASSLNVSGYTF. CDR3 in DNA: TGTGCCAGCAGCTTAAATGTTAGTGGCTACACCTTC. The chain couples TRBV11-3 to TRBJ1-2; D is ambiguous. Germline V CDR1 and CDR2: SGHNT, YENEEA. The V end was cut by 2 bases, the J end by 7 bases, with 8 bases between. The CDR3 length is 12 residues. The full variable domain, its missing parts supplied by reference TRBV11-3 and TRBJ1-2, is EAGVVQSPRYKIIEKKQPVAFWCNPISGHNTLYWYLQNLGQGPELLIRYENEEAVDDSQLPKDRFSAERLKGVDSTLKIQPAELGDSAVYLCASSLNVSGYTFGSGTRLTVV.